Each of the 21 T cell receptor beta chains below was sequenced from the same sample in a study of T cell responses to AZD1222 COVID-19 vaccine. Repertoires were generated with immunoSEQ multiplex PCR, while TCRdb's copy carries only in-frame clones and drops some. Of around 88,000 clones in the sample, about 90% were seen once. The material sequenced was peripheral blood, taken on day 0 of MenACWY control vaccination. All receptors come from an adult in good health.

The rearrangement uses TRBV9 and TRBJ2-5; 11 bases map to TRBD2. V shed 2 bases and J 5 bases; nucleotides not matched to a gene: 2. Germline CDR1 and CDR2: SGDLS and YYNGEE. This CDR3 comprises 14 residues. The CDR3 loop reads CASSVSGGAETQYF. In nucleotides, the CDR3 is TGTGCCAGCAGCGTTAGCGGGGGGGCTGAGACCCAGTACTTC.

The chain combines TRBV18 with TRBJ2-2; 10 nucleotides agree with TRBD1. Trimming removed 3 bases from V and 0 bases from J; junction bases left unmatched: 7. CDR1 is KGHSH and CDR2 is LQKENI in the germline V gene. The CDR3 contains 18 residues. CDR3 amino acids: CASSPTLGTGANTGELFF. CDR3 in DNA: TGTGCCAGCTCACCGACACTTGGGACAGGGGCGAACACCGGGGAGCTGTTTTTT.

This clone was picked up one time. This chain uses TRBV30 with TRBJ1-6; 8 nucleotides agree with TRBD1. This CDR3 comprises 14 residues. Germline CDR1 GTSNPN, CDR2 SVGIG (reference sequence). Trimming took 7 bases from V and 8 from J; bases not matched to a gene: 10. DNA of the CDR3: TGTGCCTTACACCGGGACAGGACGTATTCACCCCTCCACTTT. Translated, it gives CALHRDRTYSPLHF.

V and J are TRBV18 and TRBJ2-3; 14 bases are a match to TRBD2. Germline V lookup: CDR1 KGHSH, CDR2 LQKENI. CDR3 length: 19 residues. Germline trimming cut 3 bases from V and 2 bases from J; bases unmatched to any gene: 10. As DNA, the CDR3 is TGTGCCAGCTCACCGGCCGGACTAGCGGGGGGCCTAGCCACAGATACGCAGTATTTT. This codes for CASSPAGLAGGLATDTQYF.

V and J are TRBV19 and TRBJ1-5; D unclear. CDR3 size: 15 residues. V was clipped by 7 bases and J by 1 base, with 14 bases between them. Germline V gives CDR1 LNHDA, CDR2 SQIVND (reference sequence). DNA for the CDR3: TGTGCCAGTACTCCCCGTCAGACGAGCAATCAGCCCCAGCATTTT. This encodes CASTPRQTSNQPQHF.

This clone was seen a single time. The rearrangement joins TRBV7-6 to TRBJ2-3; D gene unclear. V lost 1 base and J 2 bases, leaving 7 bases between the germline ends. Germline CDR1 is SGHVS and CDR2 is FNYEAQ. The CDR3 has 14 residues. CDR3 DNA sequence: TGTGCCAGCAGCTTAGGCCAGTTCACAGATACGCAGTATTTT. Translation: CASSLGQFTDTQYF. The complete variable domain, with remaining parts taken from reference TRBV7-6 and TRBJ2-3, reads GAGVSQSPRYKVTKRGQDVALRCDPISGHVSLYWYRQALGQGPEFLTYFNYEAQQDKSGLPNDRFSAERPEGSISTLTIQRTEQRDSAMYRCASSLGQFTDTQYFGPGTRLTVL.

The chain links TRBV30 to TRBJ1-2, with a weak D call TRBD1 (6 bases). The CDR3 sequence is 13 residues long. The germline V gene encodes CDR1 GTSNPN and CDR2 SVGIG (reference sequence). Trimming removed 3 bases from V and 2 bases from J, with 10 bases in between. CDR3 residues: CAWRGQGNYGYTF. The CDR3 bases are TGTGCCTGGAGAGGTCAGGGGAACTATGGCTACACCTTC.

The rearrangement links TRBV19 to TRBJ1-1; 8 bases map to TRBD1. Germline CDR1 and CDR2: LNHDA and SQIVND (reference sequence). The ends lost 3 bases at V and 3 bases at J; junction bases unmatched: 12. The CDR3 has 17 residues. CDR3 in amino acids: CASSISGGAYSDTEAFF. As DNA, the CDR3 is TGTGCCAGTAGTATTTCAGGGGGCGCGTACTCGGACACTGAAGCTTTCTTT.

This rearrangement joins TRBV12-3 or TRBV12-4 to TRBJ1-5; no clear D. Trimming took 5 bases from V and 4 from J, leaving 3 bases between them. The CDR3 length is 11 residues. The CDR3 nucleotides are TGTGCCAGCAGTATAAATCAGCCCCAGCATTTT. It specifies CASSINQPQHF.

The chain has TRBV10-3 and TRBJ2-1, with 11 bases lining up with TRBD2. The CDR3 is made up of 15 amino acids. The ends lost 6 bases at V and 4 bases at J; junction bases unmatched: 5. Germline CDR1 and CDR2: ENHRY and SYGVKD. CDR3 in DNA: TGTGCCATCAGAAGTAGCGGGGGGGGATACAATGAGCAGTTCTTC. It specifies CAIRSSGGGYNEQFF.

This clone was counted only a few times. The V and J genes are TRBV6-2 or TRBV6-3 and TRBJ2-1; perhaps TRBD1 as D (6 bases). There are 15 residues in the CDR3. CDR1 is MNHEY, CDR2 SVGEGT, per germline. Between the trimmed V and J ends, which lost 2 bases and 8 bases, there was a span of 16 bases. For the CDR3, the DNA is TGTGCCAGCAGTTACGGCTGGGGGCCAATGGATGAGCAGTTCTTC. Translated: CASSYGWGPMDEQFF.

The rearrangement uses TRBV4-1 and TRBJ1-2, with TRBD1 as a possible D gene (6 bases). This CDR3 is built from 16 residues. Germline-derived CDR1 and CDR2 are MGHRA and YSYEKL. Between the trimmed V and J ends, which lost 4 bases and 0 bases, there was a span of 15 bases. The CDR3, as DNA: TGCGCCAGCAGCCTGATTCAGGACAGCCCTAACTATGGCTACACCTTC. Its protein product is CASSLIQDSPNYGYTF.

The CDR3 coding sequence is TGTGCCAGCAGCACGGAACCGGGACCCTCCTACGAGCAGTACTTC. It specifies CASSTEPGPSYEQYF. The V and J genes are TRBV6-5 and TRBJ2-7, with D possibly called TRBD1 or TRBD2 (5 bases each). The CDR3 extends over 15 amino acids. Germline CDR1 is MNHEY and CDR2 is SVGAGI. V lost 6 bases, J lost 0 bases, and 15 bases lay in between.

This rearrangement joins TRBV19 to TRBJ1-2; 9 positions match TRBD1. The CDR3 spans 14 residues. Trimming at V came to 8 bases and at J to 6 bases, leaving 10 bases not matched to a gene. Looked up from germline, CDR1 is LNHDA and CDR2 is SQIVND (reference sequence). CDR3 protein: CASVIPGTGHGYTF. In nucleotides, the CDR3 is TGTGCCAGTGTAATACCCGGGACAGGGCATGGCTACACCTTC.

V usage is TRBV4-3 and J usage is TRBJ1-3; TRBD1 agrees at 7 bases. V was clipped by 1 base and J by 8 bases; unmatched bases: 8. The CDR3 is 15 amino acids. Per the germline V gene, CDR1 is LGHNA and CDR2 is YSLEER. CDR3 residues: CASSQVLGQTDTIYF. The CDR3 DNA is TGCGCCAGCAGCCAAGTGTTGGGACAGACCGACACCATATATTTT.

J is TRBJ1-2 and V is TRBV7-9; no clear D. Germline V CDR1 and CDR2: SEHNR, FQNEAQ (reference sequence). V was cut by 0 bases and J by 3 bases, with 5 bases left in between. The CDR3 loop spans 13 amino acids. This CDR3 is CASSLARDYGYTF. CDR3 bases: TGTGCCAGCAGCTTAGCACGGGACTATGGCTACACCTTC.

The chain employs TRBV5-5 and TRBJ1-2; maybe TRBD1 (6 bases). Germline V gene sequence: CDR1 SGHKS, CDR2 YYEKEE (reference sequence). This CDR3 is built from 16 residues. The germline V and J ends were trimmed by 1 base and 6 bases, with 19 bases remaining between them. This CDR3 is CASSLLGFGGRNGYTF. As DNA, the CDR3 is TGTGCCAGCAGCTTGTTGGGTTTCGGGGGGCGAAATGGCTACACCTTC. Full variable domain (missing parts from reference TRBV5-5 and TRBJ1-2): DAGVTQSPTHLIKTRGQQVTLRCSPISGHKSVSWYQQVLGQGPQFIFQYYEKEERGRGNFPDRFSARQFPNYSSELNVNALLLGDSALYLCASSLLGFGGRNGYTFGSGTRLTVV.

The chain has TRBV5-4 and TRBJ2-1; tentative D call: TRBD2 (5 bases). With 1 base removed from V and 0 bases from J, the gap between germline ends came to 8 bases. This CDR3 comprises 15 residues. The germline gives CDR1 SGHNT, CDR2 YYREEE (reference sequence). The chain's CDR3 is CASSLWSGSYNEQFF. CDR3 DNA: TGTGCCAGCAGCTTGTGGAGCGGCTCCTACAATGAGCAGTTCTTC.

This chain joins TRBV25-1 and TRBJ2-2, with D maybe TRBD2 (6 bases). The germline V and J ends were trimmed by 3 bases and 5 bases, with 7 bases remaining between them. Germline CDR1 and CDR2: MGHDK and SYGVNS. The CDR3 runs 13 residues. CDR3 sequence: CASSDRGTGELFF. The CDR3 DNA reads TGTGCCAGCAGTGACCGGGGGACCGGGGAGCTGTTTTTT.

The V gene is TRBV19, the J gene TRBJ1-1; D gene ambiguous. V lost 1 base, J lost 1 base, and 7 bases lay in between. The CDR3 consists of 14 residues. CDR1 is LNHDA, CDR2 SQIVND, per germline (reference sequence). The CDR3 region has the DNA TGTGCCAGTAGTATAGCCCGAAGGAACACTGAAGCTTTCTTT. It translates to CASSIARRNTEAFF.

This clone came up a few times. The J gene is TRBJ2-3, the V gene TRBV12-5; 9 nucleotides align to TRBD2. With V trimmed by 1 base and J by 0 bases, 2 bases remained unmatched. Germline CDR1 and CDR2: LGHNT and FRNRAP. The CDR3 extends over 16 amino acids. CDR3: CASGLASGTSTDTQYF. The CDR3 DNA reads as TGTGCTAGTGGTTTGGCTAGCGGGACCAGCACAGATACGCAGTATTTT.